The 9 T cell receptor beta chains reported below all come from one sample, sequenced in a study of blood T cells in healthy people across ages. Together with a sample-barcoded 5' primer, a J-beta primer mix was included in a second PCR lasting about 7 to 11 cycles. One entry per CDR3 protein results from TCRdb running MiXCR on the 5' RACE reads. There are under 2 million distinct CDR3 sequences in the sample; roughly a third occur only once, and about 10% lies in the top ten. Material: blood. The origin of the receptors is a woman in her thirties in good health.

Comment on this clonotype: A much larger clonotype is one base distant, so this may be a read error. The chain recombines TRBV7-2 with TRBJ2-1, with D unresolved. The germline V gene encodes CDR1 SGHTA and CDR2 FQGNSA. The length of the CDR3 is 14 residues. The ends were cut back, 5 bases at V and 9 bases at J, with 17 bases in the middle. The CDR3 region has the DNA TGTGCCAGCAGCCCCCCCCTGGTTCCCCCTGAGCAGTTCTTC. Translating it yields CASSPPLVPPEQFF.

At least ten counts were recorded for this clonotype. The chain links TRBV20-1 to TRBJ2-7, with D possibly matching TRBD1 (5 bases). Germline-derived CDR1 and CDR2 are DFQATT and SNEGSKA (reference sequence). The CDR3 covers 12 residues. Deletions cut 5 bases from V and 3 bases from J, with 11 bases between. The CDR3 spells CSARRQFYEQYF. CDR3 bases: TGCAGTGCTCGTCGACAGTTCTACGAGCAGTACTTC.

The sample holds a few counts of this clonotype. V usage is TRBV10-3 and J usage is TRBJ2-3, with D possibly TRBD2 on 5 matching bases. V shed 6 bases and J shed 6 bases, with 22 bases lying between them. Germline V gene lookup returns CDR1 ENHRY and CDR2 SYGVKD. The CDR3 length is 16 residues. CDR3 in amino acids: CAIRPSTSGAPDTQYF. The CDR3 region has the DNA TGTGCCATCAGACCCTCAACAAGCGGAGCCCCCGATACGCAGTATTTT.

The genes are TRBV15 and TRBJ2-1; no firm D call. From germline, CDR1 is LNHNV and CDR2 YYDKDF (reference sequence). This CDR3 spans 13 amino acids. Trimming cost V 3 bases and J 5 bases, with 8 bases left between them. CDR3 in amino acids: CATSRDYDNEQFF. In DNA form, the CDR3 reads TGTGCCACCAGCAGGGATTATGACAATGAGCAGTTCTTC.

In this sample, this clonotype turned up a few times. V and J are TRBV28 and TRBJ2-7; 9 bases fit TRBD2. The CDR3 length is 15 residues. Per germline, CDR1 MDHEN and CDR2 SYDVKM. V shed 10 bases, J shed 1 base, and the junction held 11 bases outside the gene matches. The chain's CDR3 is CATLSATSGSYEQYF. Written as DNA, the CDR3 is TGTGCCACCTTGAGCGCGACTAGCGGATCCTACGAGCAGTACTTC.

The gene calls are TRBV25-1 and TRBJ2-2, with 10 bases identical to TRBD2. CDR3 size: 18 residues. Germline loops: CDR1 MGHDK, CDR2 SYGVNS. Trimming at V came to 3 bases and at J to 4 bases, leaving 11 bases not matched to a gene. DNA for the CDR3: TGTGCCAGCAGTGACCCCGGGCTAGCGGGGGACACCACCGGGGAGCTGTTTTTT. Translation gives CASSDPGLAGDTTGELFF.

This clonotype has a handful of counts. The rearrangement joins TRBV9 to TRBJ2-7; 7 bases map to TRBD2. CDR1 and CDR2 from the germline V gene are SGDLS and YYNGEE. Trimming took 0 bases from V and 3 from J; bases not matched to a gene: 9. The CDR3 extends over 16 amino acids. The CDR3 bases are TGTGCCAGCAGCGTAGCTTTGACTAGCAGGAGCTACGAGCAGTACTTC. Its translation: CASSVALTSRSYEQYF.

This chain joins TRBV30 and TRBJ1-4, with D unresolved. The germline gives CDR1 GTSNPN, CDR2 SVGIG (reference sequence). Trimming stripped 3 bases from V and 10 bases from J, with 12 bases between. This CDR3 has 12 residues. The CDR3 DNA is TGTGCCTGGAGCCTCTCCTCGGGAAAACTGTTTTTT. Its translation: CAWSLSSGKLFF.

J is TRBJ2-3 and V is TRBV20-1; 8 nucleotides line up with TRBD2. Germline V lookup: CDR1 DFQATT, CDR2 SNEGSKA (reference sequence). There are 16 residues in the CDR3. Losses at the gene ends were 0 bases for V and 0 bases for J; bases not matched to a gene: 5. The CDR3 nucleotides read TGCAGTGCTAGAGATAGCGGGACTTTTAGCACAGATACGCAGTATTTT. Translated, it gives CSARDSGTFSTDTQYF.